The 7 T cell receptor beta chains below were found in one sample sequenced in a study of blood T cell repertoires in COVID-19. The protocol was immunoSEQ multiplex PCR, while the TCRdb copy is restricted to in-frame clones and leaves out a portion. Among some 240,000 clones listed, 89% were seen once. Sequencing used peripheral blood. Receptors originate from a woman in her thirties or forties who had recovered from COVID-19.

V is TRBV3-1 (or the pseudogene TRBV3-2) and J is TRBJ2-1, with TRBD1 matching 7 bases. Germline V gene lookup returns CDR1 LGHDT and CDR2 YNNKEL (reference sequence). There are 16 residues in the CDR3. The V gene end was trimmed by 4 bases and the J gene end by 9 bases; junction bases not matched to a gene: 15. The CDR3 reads CASSPRQGIQEGEQFF. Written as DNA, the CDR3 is TGTGCCAGCAGCCCTCGACAGGGTATTCAAGAGGGTGAGCAGTTCTTC.

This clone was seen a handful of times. Here the CDR3 reads CASNDRGGYEQYF. As DNA, the CDR3 is TGTGCCAGCAACGACAGGGGCGGGTACGAGCAGTACTTC. V gene TRBV6-5 combines with J gene TRBJ2-7, with 8 nucleotides matching TRBD1. The trim removed 7 bases at V and 4 bases at J, leaving 6 bases unmatched. The CDR3 is 13 residues long. The germline V gene encodes CDR1 MNHEY and CDR2 SVGAGI.

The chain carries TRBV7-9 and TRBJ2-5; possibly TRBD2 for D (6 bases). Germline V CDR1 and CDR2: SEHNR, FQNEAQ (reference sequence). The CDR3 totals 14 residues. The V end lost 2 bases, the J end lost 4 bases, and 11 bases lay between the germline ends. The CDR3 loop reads CASSLRQEGETQYF. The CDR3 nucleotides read TGTGCCAGCAGCTTAAGGCAGGAGGGAGAGACCCAGTACTTC.

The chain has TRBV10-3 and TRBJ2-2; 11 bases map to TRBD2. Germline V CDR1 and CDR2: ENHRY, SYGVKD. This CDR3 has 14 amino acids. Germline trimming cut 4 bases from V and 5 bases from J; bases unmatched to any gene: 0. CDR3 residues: CAISGLAGTGELFF. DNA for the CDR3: TGTGCCATCAGTGGACTAGCGGGAACCGGGGAGCTGTTTTTT.

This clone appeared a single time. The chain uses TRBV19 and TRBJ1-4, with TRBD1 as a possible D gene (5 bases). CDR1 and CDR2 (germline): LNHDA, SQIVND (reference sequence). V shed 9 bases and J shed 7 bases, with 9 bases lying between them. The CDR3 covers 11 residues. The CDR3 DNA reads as TGTGCCAGCAGACAGATTGAAAAACTGTTTTTT. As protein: CASRQIEKLFF. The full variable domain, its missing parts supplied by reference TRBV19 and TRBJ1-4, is DGGITQSPKYLFRKEGQNVTLSCEQNLNHDAMYWYRQDPGQGLRLIYYSQIVNDFQKGDIAEGYSVSREKKESFPLTVTSAQKNPTAFYLCASRQIEKLFFGSGTQLSVL.

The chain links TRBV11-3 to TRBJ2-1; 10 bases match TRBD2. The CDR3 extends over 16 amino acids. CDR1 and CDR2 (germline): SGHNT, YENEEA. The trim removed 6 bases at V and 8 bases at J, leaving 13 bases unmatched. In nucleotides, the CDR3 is TGTGCCAGCAGGTGGGGTCTAGCGGGAGAGAGGGATGAGCAGTTCTTC. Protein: CASRWGLAGERDEQFF. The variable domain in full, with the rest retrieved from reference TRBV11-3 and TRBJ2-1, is EAGVVQSPRYKIIEKKQPVAFWCNPISGHNTLYWYLQNLGQGPELLIRYENEEAVDDSQLPKDRFSAERLKGVDSTLKIQPAELGDSAVYLCASRWGLAGERDEQFFGPGTRLTVL.

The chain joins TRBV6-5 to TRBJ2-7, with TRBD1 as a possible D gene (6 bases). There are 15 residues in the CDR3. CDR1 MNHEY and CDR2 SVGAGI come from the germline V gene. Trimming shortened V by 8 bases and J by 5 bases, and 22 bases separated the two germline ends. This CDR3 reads CASRVIDRYYHEQYF. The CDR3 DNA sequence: TGTGCCAGCCGCGTGATCGACAGGTATTACCACGAGCAGTACTTC.